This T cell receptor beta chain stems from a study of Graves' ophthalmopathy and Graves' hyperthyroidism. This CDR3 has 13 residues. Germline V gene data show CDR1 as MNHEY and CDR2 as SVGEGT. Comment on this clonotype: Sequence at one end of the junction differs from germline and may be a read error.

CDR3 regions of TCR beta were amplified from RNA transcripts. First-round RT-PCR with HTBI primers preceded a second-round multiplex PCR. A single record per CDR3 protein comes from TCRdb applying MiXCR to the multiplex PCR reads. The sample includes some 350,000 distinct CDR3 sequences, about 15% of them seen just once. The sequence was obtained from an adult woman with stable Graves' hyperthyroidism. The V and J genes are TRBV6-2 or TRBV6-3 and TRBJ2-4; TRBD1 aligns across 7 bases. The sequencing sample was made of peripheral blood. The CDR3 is CATEGAGKNIKYF. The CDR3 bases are TGTGCCACCGAGGGGGCAGGCAAAAACATTAAGTACTTC.